The sequence of this TCR beta chain was determined in a study of human T cells and chemical hapten exposure. Overall study: The use of 2% DPC on around 2 cm by around 2 cm of upper inner arm skin constituted sensitization. General study results and limits: Correlating positively with patch test score were the PT1 expanded TCR counts.

MiXCR, run by TCRdb on the RACE reads, gives a single entry per CDR3 protein. The sample holds some 180,000 distinct CDR3 sequences, approximately 20% seen once. This CDR3 has 15 residues. The ends were cut back, 6 bases at V and 5 bases at J, with 19 bases in the middle. Germline-derived CDR1 and CDR2 are SGHDN and FVKESK. The time point here: patch test 1, 2 weeks after DPC sensitization. Treatment of the sample: therapeutic diphenylcyclopropenone sensitization with weekly scalp DPC. Alopecia patients deemed DPC-suitable, aged 18 to 70, excluding pregnancy. This clonotype appeared a few times. The antigen remains undetermined.

The material sequenced was whole blood, taken in connection with sensitization to the hapten diphenylcyclopropenone (DPC). The sequence was collected from a woman between 45 and 65 years old with alopecia areata. Some clones in this sample may be carry-over from other donors' samples. The chain recombines TRBV14 with TRBJ1-2; D ambiguous. The CDR3 sequence: CASSSPAGVGYGYTF. The DNA for the CDR3 is TGTGCCAGCAGTTCTCCCGCTGGGGTTGGTTATGGCTACACCTTC.